These T cell receptor beta chains were read from a single sample in a study of blood T cell repertoires in COVID-19. Method: immunoSEQ multiplex PCR; TCRdb's copy keeps in-frame clones and lacks some. The table records about 370,000 clones, around 92% of them present only once. Sequenced: peripheral blood. Receptor source: a woman between 25 and 40 years old with COVID-19, enrolled during active disease. Each CDR3 is given with its conserved first and last residue. The D gene is left open where the match is weak. Part of the rows lack a size; the others show once, few, many or a class for expanded clones.

>NA|TRBJ2-3|TRBV7-2|once
TGTGCCAGCAGCTTAGAGGGGCGCACAGATACGCAGTATTTT
CASSLEGRTDTQYF
>NA|TRBJ1-5|TRBV2|NA
TGTGCCAGCAGTGAAGCGACAGGTAGCAATCAGCCCCAGCATTTT
CASSEATGSNQPQHF
>NA|TRBJ1-1|TRBV3-1/TRBV3-2|NA
TGTGCCAGCAGCCAAGGGGCAGCGAACACTGAAGCTTTCTTT
CASSQGAANTEAFF
>NA|TRBJ2-6|TRBV7-2|once
TGTGCCAGCAGCCCCCCCCGGGGGGCCAACGTCCTGACTTTC
CASSPPRGANVLTF
>NA|TRBJ2-1|TRBV4-3|NA
TGCGCCAGCAGCCAAGAAGTCGCTAGTGGATTATACAATGAGCAGTTCTTC
CASSQEVASGLYNEQFF
>NA|TRBJ1-2|TRBV7-9|NA
TGTGCCAGCAGCTTAGCCCAAATGGGCCTCTATGGCTACACCTTC
CASSLAQMGLYGYTF
>NA|TRBJ1-2|TRBV9|NA
TGTGCCAGCAGCGTAGAGGGGGACTATGGCTACACCTTC
CASSVEGDYGYTF
>NA|TRBJ1-1|TRBV11-2|NA
TGTGCCAGCAAAGGACTGCAGAACACTGAAGCTTTCTTT
CASKGLQNTEAFF
>NA|TRBJ2-3|TRBV6-6|NA
TGTGCCGCCCCTCGGGGAAGGGCCCCAGATACGCAGTATTTT
CAAPRGRAPDTQYF
>TRBD1|TRBJ1-5|TRBV9|NA
TGTGCCAGCAGCCCTGGGACAGGGGGGAATCAGCCCCAGCATTTT
CASSPGTGGNQPQHF
>TRBD2|TRBJ2-1|TRBV28|NA
TGTGCCAGCAGTCTGGGACTAGCGGGAGGAGACAATGAGCAGTTCTTC
CASSLGLAGGDNEQFF
>NA|TRBJ2-1|TRBV24-1|once
TGTGCCACCTCCGGGACTCTGGACGGGTATGAGCAGTTCTTC
CATSGTLDGYEQFF
>TRBD1|TRBJ1-4|TRBV19|NA
TGTGCCAGTAGTTCATCCGGGACAGCCCTTGAAAAACTGTTTTTT
CASSSSGTALEKLFF
>NA|TRBJ2-1|TRBV5-4|once
TGTGCCAGCAGCCAGGCAGGGGCTACACTGCGGTACAATGAGCAGTTCTTC
CASSQAGATLRYNEQFF
>TRBD2|TRBJ2-2|TRBV4-3|NA
TGCGCCAGCAGCCAAGGGTTGGCGGGGGGGAACACCGGGGAGCTGTTTTTT
CASSQGLAGGNTGELFF
>NA|TRBJ1-1|TRBV27|NA
TGTGCCAGCAGTCCGCAGGGATCCACTGAAGCTTTCTTT
CASSPQGSTEAFF
>TRBD1|TRBJ1-5|TRBV5-1|once
TGCGCCAGCAGCTCCGGGACAGGGGTCAATCAGCCCCAGCATTTT
CASSSGTGVNQPQHF
>NA|TRBJ1-1|TRBV18|NA
TGTGCCAGCTCACAGTCAGGGGCCGAGAACACTGAAGCTTTCTTT
CASSQSGAENTEAFF
>TRBD1|TRBJ1-1|TRBV12-3/TRBV12-4|NA
TGTGCCAGCAGTCGAACAGGGGGGGCTTTCTTT
CASSRTGGAFF
>NA|TRBJ1-6|TRBV6-5|NA
TGTGCCAGCAGTTCCCTCTGGACAGTCTTGCACTTT
CASSSLWTVLHF
>TRBD1|TRBJ2-5|TRBV28|NA
TGTGCCAGCAGTTCGCCCGGGACAGGGGACCAAGAGACCCAGTACTTC
CASSSPGTGDQETQYF
>NA|TRBJ1-6|TRBV6-1|many
TGTGCCAGCAGTGAAGTCCCACAGCAGAATTCACCCCTCCACTTT
CASSEVPQQNSPLHF
>NA|TRBJ1-5|TRBV6-1|NA
TGTGCCAGCAGTGAACGGGGGGCTGATCAGCCCCAGCATTTT
CASSERGADQPQHF
>TRBD1|TRBJ1-4|TRBV19|NA
TGTGCCAGTATAGGGGCAGGGGGGTACTTCACCGACTCTGAAAAACTGTTTTTT
CASIGAGGYFTDSEKLFF
>NA|TRBJ1-2|TRBV15|NA
TGTGCCACCAGCAGAGAGACAGGCCTTAACTATGGCTACACCTTC
CATSRETGLNYGYTF
>TRBD1|TRBJ2-3|TRBV28|NA
TGTGCCAGCAAAACCGGGACAGGGTACACAGATACGCAGTATTTT
CASKTGTGYTDTQYF
>NA|TRBJ2-2|TRBV28|few
TGTGCCAGCAGTTTCAGGGTCGGCGGGGAGCTGTTTTTT
CASSFRVGGELFF
>TRBD2|TRBJ2-5|TRBV7-9|NA
TGTGCCAGCAGCTTAAGAGCGGGGCCTGGGGAGACCCAGTACTTC
CASSLRAGPGETQYF
>TRBD1|TRBJ1-1|TRBV7-9|NA
TGTGCCAGCAGCCCCACAGGGGGCACTGAAGCTTTCTTT
CASSPTGGTEAFF
>TRBD1|TRBJ1-3|TRBV28|once
TGTGCCAGCAGTTTAGTGGGACAGAGCTCTGGAAACACCATATATTTT
CASSLVGQSSGNTIYF
>NA|TRBJ2-1|TRBV19|NA
TGTGCCAGTAAGGACCGGCGGGGGCCGTACAATGAGCAGTTCTTC
CASKDRRGPYNEQFF
>NA|TRBJ2-5|TRBV20-1|NA
TGCAGTGCTCTAAAAGAAGAGACCCAGTACTTC
CSALKEETQYF
>NA|TRBJ1-2|TRBV3-1/TRBV3-2|once
TGTGCCAGCAGCTGTAAAGGACACCATAACTATGGCTACACCTTC
CASSCKGHHNYGYTF
>TRBD2|TRBJ2-3|TRBV10-3|NA
TGTGCCATCAGTGAGTCATGGCGGGGGACTAGCACAGATACGCAGTATTTT
CAISESWRGTSTDTQYF
>TRBD2|TRBJ2-5|TRBV10-3|NA
TGTGCCAACCACCGGGAGGGGCAAGAGACCCAGTACTTC
CANHREGQETQYF